The clone carrying this T cell receptor (beta chain) came up once. CDR1 and CDR2 (germline): SGHTA, FQGNSA. Trimming took 5 bases from V and 9 from J; bases not matched to a gene: 12. This CDR3 spans 16 amino acids. Enrolled through a virtual design, the participants were between about 18 and 100 years of age and came from 24 US areas. Profiling relied on immunoSEQ multiplex PCR, and the TCRdb table lists in-frame clones only, not all of them. The profile covers 300,000 to 450,000 clones, with 87% appearing a single time and 1% to 1.5% taken by the ten largest. The source of the sample is a study of blood T cell repertoires in COVID-19.

The sequence came from a man aged 25 to 45 who had recovered from COVID-19. Material for sequencing was PBMCs or T cells enriched from blood (not recorded which). The V gene is TRBV7-2, the J gene TRBJ2-5; TRBD2 agrees at 13 bases. The CDR3 region has the DNA TGTGCCAGCAGCCCAGGACTAGCGGGGGCCCGGTCGGCCCAGTACTTC. Its translation: CASSPGLAGARSAQYF.